These T cell receptor beta chains were read from a single sample in a study of T cells after yellow fever vaccination. TCRdb re-derived calls from the 5' RACE reads in MiXCR, one entry per CDR3 protein. The table has hundreds of thousands of distinct CDR3 sequences, just over 20% seen once; the top ten hold around 17%. The sample was PBMCs, taken less than 25 days after the first yellow fever vaccination. The receptors were gathered from a man aged 18 to 30 who received the YFV17D yellow fever vaccine. Both conserved end residues are part of each CDR3. D genes are given only for firm matches. Some rows have no size entry. The others give once, few or many, or a class for an expanded clone.

cdr3_aa: CASSLGLVNTF
cdr3_nt: TGTGCCAGCAGTCTGGGTTTGGTCAACACCTTC
j_call: TRBJ1-2
v_call: TRBV6-2/TRBV6-3
clone_size: few
d_call: -

cdr3_aa: CASSLGVMNTEAFF
cdr3_nt: TGTGCCAGCAGCTTAGGAGTCATGAACACTGAAGCTTTCTTT
j_call: TRBJ1-1
v_call: TRBV7-6
clone_size: many
d_call: -

cdr3_aa: CASSPRASGANVLTF
cdr3_nt: TGTGCCAGCAGCCCCAGGGCTTCTGGGGCCAACGTCCTGACTTTC
j_call: TRBJ2-6
v_call: TRBV7-2
clone_size: many
d_call: -

cdr3_aa: CASSFSDRKDTQYF
cdr3_nt: TGCGCCAGCAGCTTTTCGGACAGAAAAGATACGCAGTATTTT
j_call: TRBJ2-3
v_call: TRBV4-1
clone_size: few
d_call: -

cdr3_aa: CASSLRAVPGSPLHF
cdr3_nt: TGTGCCAGCAGTTTAAGGGCAGTCCCGGGTTCACCCCTCCACTTT
j_call: TRBJ1-6
v_call: TRBV12-3/TRBV12-4
clone_size: -
d_call: -

cdr3_aa: CSAVWDRSTEAFF
cdr3_nt: TGCAGTGCTGTATGGGACAGGAGCACTGAAGCTTTCTTT
j_call: TRBJ1-1
v_call: TRBV20-1
clone_size: -
d_call: TRBD1

cdr3_aa: CASSSGLAVDNEQFF
cdr3_nt: TGTGCCAGCAGCTCTGGACTAGCGGTTGACAATGAGCAGTTCTTC
j_call: TRBJ2-1
v_call: TRBV5-4
clone_size: -
d_call: TRBD2

cdr3_aa: CASSQDQARLAGPAEQYF
cdr3_nt: TGCGCCAGCAGCCAAGATCAGGCCAGACTAGCGGGGCCGGCAGAGCAGTACTTC
j_call: TRBJ2-7
v_call: TRBV4-1
clone_size: few
d_call: TRBD2

cdr3_aa: CATSRFRGQNNSPLHF
cdr3_nt: TGTGCCACCAGCAGATTTCGAGGTCAGAATAATTCACCCCTCCACTTT
j_call: TRBJ1-6
v_call: TRBV15
clone_size: few
d_call: -

cdr3_aa: CAIGVLAGGHSSYNEQFF
cdr3_nt: TGTGCCATCGGAGTTCTAGCGGGGGGCCACAGCTCCTACAATGAGCAGTTCTTC
j_call: TRBJ2-1
v_call: TRBV10-3
clone_size: few
d_call: TRBD2

cdr3_aa: CAISESSGLAEQFF
cdr3_nt: TGTGCCATCAGTGAGTCGAGTGGCTTGGCTGAGCAGTTCTTC
j_call: TRBJ2-1
v_call: TRBV10-3
clone_size: -
d_call: -

cdr3_aa: CASSSTDPAVYGYTF
cdr3_nt: TGTGCCAGCAGTTCGACCGACCCAGCGGTCTATGGCTACACCTTC
j_call: TRBJ1-2
v_call: TRBV28
clone_size: few
d_call: -

cdr3_aa: CASRTLLRAGNTIYF
cdr3_nt: TGTGCCAGCCGAACCCTCTTACGGGCCGGAAACACCATATATTTT
j_call: TRBJ1-3
v_call: TRBV6-1
clone_size: many
d_call: -

cdr3_aa: CATTLTTGGETQYF
cdr3_nt: TGTGCCACCACCCTAACGACAGGCGGGGAGACCCAGTACTTC
j_call: TRBJ2-5
v_call: TRBV12-3/TRBV12-4
clone_size: few
d_call: -

cdr3_aa: CASSAQGQRNTGELFF
cdr3_nt: TGTGCCAGCAGCGCGCAAGGACAGAGGAACACCGGGGAGCTGTTTTTT
j_call: TRBJ2-2
v_call: TRBV7-9
clone_size: few
d_call: -

cdr3_aa: CASSLVGLAGPRRAQYF
cdr3_nt: TGCGCCAGCAGCTTGGTGGGGCTAGCGGGTCCCCGACGGGCCCAGTACTTC
j_call: TRBJ2-5
v_call: TRBV5-1
clone_size: -
d_call: TRBD2

cdr3_aa: CALRDTGELFF
cdr3_nt: TGTGCCCTTCGGGACACCGGGGAGCTGTTTTTT
j_call: TRBJ2-2
v_call: TRBV7-9
clone_size: many
d_call: -

cdr3_aa: CASLRSTYTGELFF
cdr3_nt: TGTGCCAGCCTTCGGTCCACATACACCGGGGAGCTGTTTTTT
j_call: TRBJ2-2
v_call: TRBV12-3/TRBV12-4
clone_size: many
d_call: -

cdr3_aa: CSARDTRLAASYNEQFF
cdr3_nt: TGCAGTGCTAGAGACACCCGACTAGCGGCCTCCTACAATGAGCAGTTCTTC
j_call: TRBJ2-1
v_call: TRBV20-1
clone_size: -
d_call: TRBD2

cdr3_aa: CASSLGRADTGELFF
cdr3_nt: TGTGCCAGCAGCTTGGGCCGAGCGGACACCGGGGAGCTGTTTTTT
j_call: TRBJ2-2
v_call: TRBV5-4
clone_size: -
d_call: -

cdr3_aa: CASSWAPAGELFF
cdr3_nt: TGTGCCAGCAGTTGGGCCCCGGCCGGGGAGCTGTTTTTT
j_call: TRBJ2-2
v_call: TRBV12-3/TRBV12-4
clone_size: many
d_call: -

cdr3_aa: CASISQQQGETQYF
cdr3_nt: TGTGCCAGCATTTCACAACAGCAAGGAGAGACCCAGTACTTC
j_call: TRBJ2-5
v_call: TRBV7-8
clone_size: -
d_call: -

cdr3_aa: CAISVGRSDTEAFF
cdr3_nt: TGTGCCATCAGTGTAGGGCGGTCTGACACTGAAGCTTTCTTT
j_call: TRBJ1-1
v_call: TRBV10-3
clone_size: -
d_call: -

cdr3_aa: CASSLVTSGGRGTGELFF
cdr3_nt: TGTGCCAGCAGCTTGGTGACTAGCGGGGGCCGGGGTACCGGGGAGCTGTTTTTT
j_call: TRBJ2-2
v_call: TRBV5-6
clone_size: few
d_call: TRBD2

cdr3_aa: CASSQDRYEQFF
cdr3_nt: TGTGCCAGCTCCCAAGATCGCTATGAGCAGTTCTTC
j_call: TRBJ2-1
v_call: TRBV18
clone_size: few
d_call: -

cdr3_aa: CASTEGSYNEQFF
cdr3_nt: TGTGCCAGCACAGAGGGCTCCTACAATGAGCAGTTCTTC
j_call: TRBJ2-1
v_call: TRBV7-9
clone_size: -
d_call: -

cdr3_aa: CASSHGGNTEAFF
cdr3_nt: TGTGCCAGCAGCCACGGCGGGAACACTGAAGCTTTCTTT
j_call: TRBJ1-1
v_call: TRBV3-1
clone_size: few
d_call: -

cdr3_aa: CASSMTEFDQPQHF
cdr3_nt: TGTGCCAGCAGCATGACAGAGTTCGATCAGCCCCAGCATTTT
j_call: TRBJ1-5
v_call: TRBV12-3/TRBV12-4
clone_size: -
d_call: -

cdr3_aa: CASRPRASYGYTF
cdr3_nt: TGTGCCAGCAGGCCCAGAGCCAGTTATGGCTACACCTTC
j_call: TRBJ1-2
v_call: TRBV6-5
clone_size: many
d_call: -

cdr3_aa: CASSLGSGDQETQYF
cdr3_nt: TGCGCCAGCAGCTTGGGTAGCGGGGATCAAGAGACCCAGTACTTC
j_call: TRBJ2-5
v_call: TRBV5-1
clone_size: few
d_call: TRBD2

cdr3_aa: CASSQDRGETQYF
cdr3_nt: TGCGCCAGCAGCCAAGATCGGGGGGAGACCCAGTACTTC
j_call: TRBJ2-5
v_call: TRBV4-3
clone_size: many
d_call: -

cdr3_aa: CASRVRRSGRNSPLHF
cdr3_nt: TGTGCCAGCAGAGTTCGAAGGTCGGGCAGGAATTCACCCCTCCACTTT
j_call: TRBJ1-6
v_call: TRBV7-2
clone_size: few
d_call: -

cdr3_aa: CATSDFGTSGINEQFF
cdr3_nt: TGTGCCACCAGTGATTTCGGGACTAGCGGGATAAATGAGCAGTTCTTC
j_call: TRBJ2-1
v_call: TRBV24-1
clone_size: -
d_call: TRBD2

cdr3_aa: CASSQVGRLQETQYF
cdr3_nt: TGTGCCAGCAGCCAGGTGGGACGGCTACAAGAGACCCAGTACTTC
j_call: TRBJ2-5
v_call: TRBV7-9
clone_size: few
d_call: -

cdr3_aa: CASSLSRGLEETQYF
cdr3_nt: TGCGCCAGCAGCCTCTCGCGGGGGCTGGAAGAGACCCAGTACTTC
j_call: TRBJ2-5
v_call: TRBV4-3
clone_size: -
d_call: -

cdr3_aa: CASSYQGQGNYGYTF
cdr3_nt: TGTGCCAGCAGTTACCAGGGACAGGGAAACTATGGCTACACCTTC
j_call: TRBJ1-2
v_call: TRBV6-2/TRBV6-3
clone_size: -
d_call: TRBD1

cdr3_aa: CSAYTTGTSGGADTQYF
cdr3_nt: TGCAGTGCTTATACAACCGGGACTAGCGGGGGCGCAGATACGCAGTATTTT
j_call: TRBJ2-3
v_call: TRBV20-1
clone_size: -
d_call: TRBD2

cdr3_aa: CASSFWTSGGAGDTQYF
cdr3_nt: TGTGCCAGCAGCTTCTGGACTAGCGGGGGGGCCGGGGATACGCAGTATTTT
j_call: TRBJ2-3
v_call: TRBV7-6
clone_size: -
d_call: TRBD2

cdr3_aa: CASSGRQGESEQYF
cdr3_nt: TGTGCCAGCAGCGGTCGACAGGGGGAGAGCGAGCAGTACTTC
j_call: TRBJ2-7
v_call: TRBV7-2
clone_size: -
d_call: TRBD1

cdr3_aa: CSASGTRTDTQYF
cdr3_nt: TGCAGTGCTAGTGGGACTAGAACAGATACGCAGTATTTT
j_call: TRBJ2-3
v_call: TRBV20-1
clone_size: few
d_call: TRBD2

cdr3_aa: CASSRLNQPQHF
cdr3_nt: TGTGCCAGTAGTAGACTGAATCAGCCCCAGCATTTT
j_call: TRBJ1-5
v_call: TRBV19
clone_size: -
d_call: -

cdr3_aa: CASSLNPGGNTGELFF
cdr3_nt: TGCGCCAGCAGCTTGAATCCAGGGGGGAACACCGGGGAGCTGTTTTTT
j_call: TRBJ2-2
v_call: TRBV5-1
clone_size: many
d_call: TRBD1

cdr3_aa: CASSLTGTYTF
cdr3_nt: TGCGCCAGCAGCTTGACCGGGACCTACACCTTC
j_call: TRBJ1-2
v_call: TRBV5-1
clone_size: -
d_call: -